A single sample is the source of the 5 T cell receptor beta chains below, sequenced in a study of blood T cell repertoires in COVID-19. Produced via immunoSEQ multiplex PCR; TCRdb's table is partial and in-frame only. The data show 150,000 to 200,000 clones, 70% to 90% seen once. The sample was peripheral blood. Source of these receptors: a man in his fifties or sixties with active or convalescent COVID-19.

The rearrangement joins TRBV7-6 to TRBJ1-3, with a weak D call TRBD1 (5 bases). The germline CDR1 and CDR2 sequences are SGHVS and FNYEAQ. The V gene lost 3 bases and the J gene lost 2 bases, with 17 bases spanning the gap. The CDR3 loop spans 17 amino acids. The CDR3 nucleotides are TGTGCCAGCAGCTTGTACCTTACGCAGGGTGCTGGAAACACCATATATTTT. Its translation: CASSLYLTQGAGNTIYF.

The chain links TRBV14 to TRBJ2-7, with D perhaps matching TRBD1 (5 bases). V was cut by 1 base and J by 3 bases, with 10 bases left in between. Per germline, CDR1 SGHDN and CDR2 FVKESK. The CDR3 covers 14 residues. The CDR3 region is CASSQGKGIYEQYF. CDR3 bases: TGTGCCAGCAGCCAAGGGAAGGGGATCTACGAGCAGTACTTC.

V is TRBV2 and J is TRBJ1-5; D call uncertain. V lost 5 bases and J lost 5, with 10 bases in between. Looked up from germline, CDR1 is SNHLY and CDR2 is FYNNEI. This CDR3 spans 13 amino acids. The CDR3, as DNA: TGTGCCAGCAGTCCGGGTCCCCATCAGCCCCAGCATTTT. As protein: CASSPGPHQPQHF.

The chain has TRBV2 and TRBJ2-3; 8 nucleotides agree with TRBD2. V was clipped by 8 bases and J by 2 bases; unmatched bases: 9. Looked up from germline, CDR1 is SNHLY and CDR2 is FYNNEI. The CDR3 length is 15 residues. CDR3 nucleotide sequence: TGTGCCAGCCGCGGGGGGAGGGGTTCCACAGATACGCAGTATTTT. Its translation: CASRGGRGSTDTQYF.

CDR3 amino acids: CASSPTIAGGGTDTQYF. CDR3 sequence (DNA): TGTGCCAGCAGCCCTACTATAGCGGGAGGGGGTACAGATACGCAGTATTTT. The chain carries TRBV9 and TRBJ2-3; TRBD2 matches 11 bases. Germline V gives CDR1 SGDLS, CDR2 YYNGEE. The CDR3 spans 17 residues. Trimming at V came to 4 bases and at J to 3 bases, leaving 10 bases not matched to a gene.